The T cell receptor (beta chain) described here comes from a study of OX40 agonist ivuxolimab in advanced cancers. Study at large: Patients enrolled in dose escalation were diagnosed with hepatocellular carcinoma, melanoma, renal cell or head and neck cancer. Partial response was recorded in three patients: one hepatocellular carcinoma and two cutaneous melanoma cases.

Exclusion of a patient followed from autoimmune disease history or systemic immunosuppression. With baseline, cycle 4 day 1, and cycle 7 day 1 as timepoints, blood was sampled. This clone was recorded a few times. Clones were sequenced by immunoSEQ multiplex PCR, and TCRdb holds only the in-frame ones, with some missing. The table records approximately 72,000 clones, roughly 84% of them present only once. CDR3 length: 13 amino acids. V was cut by 4 bases and J by 3 bases, with 10 bases left in between. Germline V gives CDR1 SGHRS, CDR2 YFSETQ. The V call is TRBV5-1, the J call TRBJ1-1; D not certain. The sequenced sample was CD4+ or CD8+ T cells sorted from blood, obtained in a trial of the OX40 agonist ivuxolimab. This TCR came from an adult with an advanced solid tumor such as melanoma, head and neck, liver or kidney cancer. CDR3 amino acids: CASSPAADTEAFF. The DNA of the CDR3 is TGCGCCAGCAGCCCCGCAGCAGACACTGAAGCTTTCTTT.